The T cell receptor (beta chain) described here comes from a study of blood T cell repertoires in COVID-19. There are 19 residues in the CDR3. Germline CDR1 and CDR2: MNHNS and SASEGT. With V trimmed by 3 bases and J by 2 bases, 17 bases remained unmatched. In the authors' methods: It was from reference gene primer amplification that nucleated cell counts were estimated. Generated by immunoSEQ multiplex PCR, the TCRdb table keeps only in-frame clones and is missing some. Clone size and V and J calls were adopted from that table, with D and trimming inferred from the DNA. The sample yields about 270,000 clones, about 81% seen once.

The chain has TRBV6-1 and TRBJ1-2; 8 bases are shared with TRBD1. Material for sequencing was peripheral blood. The sequence was obtained from a human donor with COVID-19, enrolled during active disease. The donor label of this sample is uncertain. CDR3 in amino acids: CASSDPSGGPTLTNYGYTF. The CDR3 region has the DNA TGTGCCAGCAGTGATCCTTCAGGGGGCCCTACTCTTACCAACTATGGCTACACCTTC.